This T cell receptor (beta chain) was documented in a study of blood T cell repertoires in COVID-19. About the study: Samples came from the United States, Italy and Spain, spanning acute and convalescent COVID-19.

The CDR3 covers 13 residues. From germline, CDR1 is KGHDR and CDR2 SFDVKD. V was trimmed by 8 bases and J by 8 bases, leaving 12 bases between them. In the authors' workflow: How many nucleated cells were present was estimated from reference gene primer amplification. Using immunoSEQ multiplex PCR, the repertoire was profiled, and TCRdb retains in-frame clones only, with some absent. The V and J calls and the clone size are those of that table, but D and trimming were determined from the DNA. Here the sample spans roughly 160,000 clones, roughly four fifths being singletons. The gene calls are TRBV24-1 and TRBJ1-6; D is unclear. Sequencing was done on a sample of peripheral blood. This TCR was recovered from a man aged 70 or older with active or convalescent COVID-19. The CDR3 DNA reads as TGTGCCACCACTACTAAGAGGGATTCACCCCTCCACTTT. This sequence encodes CATTTKRDSPLHF.